This TCR beta chain stems from a study of shared clonotypes between healthy human individuals. The deep-level immunoSEQ assay was used. The genomic DNA of each subset was split evenly across several immunoSEQ plates. The assay was immunoSEQ multiplex PCR, and TCRdb's table has in-frame clones only and misses some. Of around 1.6 million clones listed, 95% to 99% are singletons. From germline, CDR1 is SGHAT and CDR2 FQNNGV. Trimming took 0 bases from V and 4 from J; bases not matched to a gene: 3. CDR3 size: 15 residues. The V and J genes are TRBV11-2 and TRBJ2-7, with 10 bases identical to TRBD2. The sequence was collected from a man aged 30 to 39 in good health. The sample comprised naive CD4+ T cells sorted from blood. Subset noted: CD45RA+ positively selected. This chain's CDR3 is CASSLDPSGSYEQYF. DNA for the CDR3: TGTGCCAGCAGCTTAGACCCTAGCGGGAGTTACGAGCAGTACTTC.